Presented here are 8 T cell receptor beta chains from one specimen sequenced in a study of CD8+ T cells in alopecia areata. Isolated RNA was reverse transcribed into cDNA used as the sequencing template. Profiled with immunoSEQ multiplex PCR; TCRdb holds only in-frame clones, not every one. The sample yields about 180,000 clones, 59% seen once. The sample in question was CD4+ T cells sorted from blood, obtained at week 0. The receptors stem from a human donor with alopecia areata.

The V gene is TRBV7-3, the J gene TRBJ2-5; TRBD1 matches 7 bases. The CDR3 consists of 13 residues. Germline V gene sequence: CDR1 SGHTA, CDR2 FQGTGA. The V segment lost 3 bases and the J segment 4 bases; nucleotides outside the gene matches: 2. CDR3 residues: CASSFRQGETQYF. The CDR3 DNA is TGTGCCAGCAGCTTTAGACAGGGAGAGACCCAGTACTTC.

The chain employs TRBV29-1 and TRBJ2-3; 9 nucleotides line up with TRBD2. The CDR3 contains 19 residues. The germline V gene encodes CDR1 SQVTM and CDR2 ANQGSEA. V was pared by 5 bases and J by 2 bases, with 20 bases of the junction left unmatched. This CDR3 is CSVKGISGGPFSATDTQYF. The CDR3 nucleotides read TGCAGCGTTAAGGGCATTAGCGGGGGCCCTTTCAGCGCCACAGATACGCAGTATTTT.

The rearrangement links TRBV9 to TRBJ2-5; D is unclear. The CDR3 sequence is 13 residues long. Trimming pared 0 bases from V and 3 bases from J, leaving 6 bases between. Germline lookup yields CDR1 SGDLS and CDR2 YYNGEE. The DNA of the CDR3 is TGTGCCAGCAGCGTAGATGGTGAAGAGACCCAGTACTTC. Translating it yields CASSVDGEETQYF.

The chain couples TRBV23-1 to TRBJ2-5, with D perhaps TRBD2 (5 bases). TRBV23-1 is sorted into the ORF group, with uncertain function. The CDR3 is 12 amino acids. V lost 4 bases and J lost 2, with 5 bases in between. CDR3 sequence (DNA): TGCGCCAGCAGTCGACTACAAGAGACCCAGTACTTC. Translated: CASSRLQETQYF.

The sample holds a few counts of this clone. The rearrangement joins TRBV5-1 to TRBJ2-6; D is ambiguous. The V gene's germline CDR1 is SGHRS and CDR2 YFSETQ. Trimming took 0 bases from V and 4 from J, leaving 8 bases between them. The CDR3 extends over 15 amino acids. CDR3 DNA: TGCGCCAGCAGCTTGGACATGCCCGGGGCCAACGTCCTGACTTTC. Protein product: CASSLDMPGANVLTF. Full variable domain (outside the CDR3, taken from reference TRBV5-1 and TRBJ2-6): KAGVTQTPRYLIKTRGQQVTLSCSPISGHRSVSWYQQTPGQGLQFLFEYFSETQRNKGNFPGRFSGRQFSNSRSEMNVSTLELGDSALYLCASSLDMPGANVLTFGAGSRLTVL.

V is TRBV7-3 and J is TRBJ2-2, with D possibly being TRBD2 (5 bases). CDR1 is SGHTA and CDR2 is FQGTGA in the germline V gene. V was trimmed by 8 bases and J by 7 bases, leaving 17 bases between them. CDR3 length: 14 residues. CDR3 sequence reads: CASRTGNGIGELFF. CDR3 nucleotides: TGTGCCAGCCGGACTGGGAATGGGATCGGGGAGCTGTTTTTT.

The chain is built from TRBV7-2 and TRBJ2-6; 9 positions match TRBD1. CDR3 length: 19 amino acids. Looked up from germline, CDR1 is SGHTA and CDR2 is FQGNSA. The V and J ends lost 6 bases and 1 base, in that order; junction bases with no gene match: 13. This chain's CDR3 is CASRTKGTGTSSGANVLTF. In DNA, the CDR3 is TGTGCCAGCAGAACCAAAGGGACAGGGACTTCTTCTGGGGCCAACGTCCTGACTTTC.

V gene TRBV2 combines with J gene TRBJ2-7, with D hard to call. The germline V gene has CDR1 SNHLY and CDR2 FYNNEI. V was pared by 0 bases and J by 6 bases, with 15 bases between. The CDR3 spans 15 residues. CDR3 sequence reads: CASSEAQITLSEQYF. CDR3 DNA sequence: TGTGCCAGCAGTGAAGCGCAAATTACTTTGAGCGAGCAGTACTTC.